This T cell receptor (beta chain) was found in a study of a mutant IDH1 vaccine in newly diagnosed glioma. Study as a whole: Sex among treated patients split about 62% male, around 40% female; mean age was approximately 40 years. Overall study findings and caveats: Pseudoprogression appeared unlinked to shifts in leading peripheral T cell clonotypes.

Time point in this sample: week 47, end of study. Mutant IDH1 20-mer peptide, at 300 ug, made up each vaccine dose, with topical imiquimod. In weeks 1, 3, 5, 7, 11, 15, 19 and 23, patients were vaccinated. New WHO grade 3 or 4 astrocytomas that were IDH1-mutant and ATRX-lost had been found in donors. Measured with immunoSEQ multiplex PCR; TCRdb has only the in-frame clones, and not every one. The data contain approximately 84,000 clones, approximately 80% of them seen just once; the ten biggest clones take up around 5.3%. This clone was picked up one time. Its antigen is not known. Germline V CDR1 and CDR2: SGHDN, FVKESK. The CDR3 is 14 residues long. V was clipped by 2 bases and J by 6 bases, with 13 bases between them.

The TCR originated in a man in his forties with glioma. The sample consisted of PBMCs, taken from a glioma patient whose treatment included an IDH1 peptide vaccine. The chain recombines TRBV14 with TRBJ1-2, with unresolved D. The CDR3 sequence: CASSQIPHRDGYTF. CDR3 in DNA: TGTGCCAGCAGCCAAATCCCTCACCGGGATGGCTACACCTTC.